This TCR beta chain was found in a study of T cells in Graves' hyperthyroidism and ophthalmopathy (dated by TCRdb to between 2019 and 2020). Background for the entire study: Peripheral blood samples were taken at initial diagnosis, before any treatment was given. A discovery cohort of about a hundred patients, about 40 with Graves' ophthalmopathy and 55 to 60 with stable Graves' hyperthyroidism, was used to find distinguishing TCR V-J signatures. Prospective prediction of ophthalmopathy was tested in an independent validation cohort of under 20 hyperthyroidism patients and 15 to 17 patients who later progressed to ophthalmopathy. In several Graves' hyperthyroidism patients, the study also compared T-cell repertoires from thyroid tissue with T-cell repertoires from blood. The paper reports TCR Vbeta CDR3 sequencing of approximately 140 peripheral blood samples: under 45 ophthalmopathy, under 80 hyperthyroidism and roughly 17 progressor patients. The roughly 94 discovery patients were randomly split 7:3 into training and test sets. After blood sampling, hyperthyroidism patients were treated with methimazole at a starting dose of 30 mg daily, and ophthalmopathy patients were treated with high-dose intravenous methylprednisolone.

Overall study results and their limits: No statistical method was used to set the sample size in advance, and investigators knew the group allocation. In cross-validation, a model built on a 13 V-J signature told ophthalmopathy apart from stable hyperthyroidism with under 90% sensitivity and around 81% specificity, and in testing the same model reached 80%/75%. In validation, the model predicted progression to ophthalmopathy a median of about 6.8 months before onset, with approximately 68% sensitivity and roughly 79% specificity. Most expanded thyroid clonotypes (frequency above 0.001) were also found in blood, which suggests that blood repertoires may mirror thyroid immune responses.

The CDR3 holds 14 amino acids from the cysteine to the phenylalanine. Only CDR3 DNA is held: 42 bases, read in frame from base 1. V is shortened by 3 bases, J by 7 bases, and the region joining them spans 10 bases. CDR1 is given as MNHEY and CDR2 as SVGAGI, both from the germline V gene. At least ten counts were recorded for this clonotype. There is no known antigen for this receptor. Base qualities were left out, and no much larger clone turns up one base away. A patient counted as having stable Graves' hyperthyroidism if no progression to ophthalmopathy occurred over 18 months of follow-up. Hyperthyroidism patients were newly diagnosed, with disease duration under 2 months, and aged 18 to 65 years. Any patient with an uncontrolled infection, another autoimmune disease, pregnancy or lactation was excluded. Clinical symptoms, serum thyroxine and TRAb, thyroid ultrasound, and orbital computed tomography formed the basis for the diagnoses. PBMCs were separated from over 9 ml of fresh peripheral blood using Ficoll-Paque density gradient centrifugation. Total RNA was extracted using Trizol reagent, and RNA quality was assessed on an Agilent 2100 Bioanalyzer.

TCR beta CDR3 regions were amplified from RNA transcripts. For the first round of RT-PCR on the TCR CDR3, the HTBI primer set was used together with the Qiagen OneStep RT-PCR kit. A second multiplex PCR round built the libraries, followed by size selection and purification. Paired-end sequencing of the libraries was performed with 100 bp reads on an Illumina HiSeq2000. The original methods were these. SOAPnuke was used to process the raw data, with reads discarded if the reads contained adapters or uncalled bases, had a mean Phred below 15, or lacked an exact constant-primer or identifier match. High-quality paired reads were merged using COPE v1.2.5, and each unique nucleotide sequence was defined as a clonotype. MiTCR v1.1 was used to align the clonotypes against IMGT TRBV, TRBD and TRBJ reference segments. Analysis was restricted to V-J combinations with a frequency above 0.0001, which covered approximately 99% of repertoires. The TCS score was defined as F50 (clonal expansion) divided by E x V (chaos), with BLOSUM62-based TCRdist calculated between CDR3 peptides within each V-J. Welch's t-statistics and random forest reduced roughly 500 V-J features to 13, which were used in a naive Bayes classifier (R e1071). TCRdb reprocessed the public reads (quality trimming at Q25 with fastp, clone calling with MiXCR) and kept in-frame beta chains. Entries are consolidated by CDR3 protein sequence, retaining the most common genes and DNA. The authors' filters were not applied to this entry. The sample has approximately 330,000 distinct CDR3 sequences on record, about 20% of them singletons. The ten largest clones represent around 54% of the sample.

The chain is assembled from TRBV6-5 and TRBJ1-6, and perhaps TRBD1 as D gene, on 5 matching bases. The clonotype comes from a woman in her forties or fifties with Graves' hyperthyroidism. Sequenced material: blood. The DNA reads TGTGCCAGCAGTTATAGGCAGGGAAATTCACCCCTCCACTTT. Translated, it gives CASSYRQGNSPLHF.